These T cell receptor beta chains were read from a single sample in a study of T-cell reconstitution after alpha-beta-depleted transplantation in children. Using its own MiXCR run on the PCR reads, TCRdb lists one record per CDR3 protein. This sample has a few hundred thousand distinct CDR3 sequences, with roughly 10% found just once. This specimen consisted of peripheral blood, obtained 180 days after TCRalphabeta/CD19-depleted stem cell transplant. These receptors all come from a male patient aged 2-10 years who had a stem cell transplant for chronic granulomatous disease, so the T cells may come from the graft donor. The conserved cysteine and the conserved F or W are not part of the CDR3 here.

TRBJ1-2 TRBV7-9 ASSFGDRDYGYT
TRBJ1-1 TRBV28 ASSLGLPGAF
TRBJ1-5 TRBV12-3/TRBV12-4 ASSSYDRGVYNQPQH
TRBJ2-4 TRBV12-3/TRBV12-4 ASSLNGGNIQY
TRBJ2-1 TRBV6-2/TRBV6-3 ASKSGSYNEQF
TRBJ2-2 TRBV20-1 SASVQGAATGELF
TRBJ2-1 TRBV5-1 ASSPVGYNEQF
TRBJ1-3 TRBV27 AAQGQGQGSGNTIY
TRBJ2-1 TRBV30 AWSHTSGRYGWNEQF
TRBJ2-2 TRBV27 ATRVLGPPGELF
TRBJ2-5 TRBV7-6 ASSLESRPLGTQY
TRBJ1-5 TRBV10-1 ASGQDDSNQPQH
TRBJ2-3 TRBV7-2 ASSSAGGRPDTQY
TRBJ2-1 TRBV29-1 SAVLRGSFNEQF
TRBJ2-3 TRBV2 ASTRLGLTDTQY
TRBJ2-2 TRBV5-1 ASSRYPQGTGELF
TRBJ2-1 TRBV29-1 SARSGSRVYNEQF
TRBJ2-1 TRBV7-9 ASSPLLKGYNEQF
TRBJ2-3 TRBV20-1 SARTGSDTQY
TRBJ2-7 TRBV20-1 SARGNPYEQY
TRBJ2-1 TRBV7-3 ASSFRASNEQF
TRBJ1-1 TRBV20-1 SAQKAPTQNTEAF
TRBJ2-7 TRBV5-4 ASSVDRGYEQY
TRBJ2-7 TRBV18 ASSPARSPYEQY
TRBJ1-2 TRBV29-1 SVDKQGPYGYT
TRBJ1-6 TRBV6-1 ASSLKGGQGLGSPLH
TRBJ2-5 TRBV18 ASSPRQGAVETQY
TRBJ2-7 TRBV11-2 DSSRYRGPSYEQY
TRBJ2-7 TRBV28 ASSPGTAASEQY
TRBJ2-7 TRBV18 ASSPDRTSYEQY
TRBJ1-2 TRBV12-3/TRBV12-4 ASRPTGRNYLSYGYT
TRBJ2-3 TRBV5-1 ASSLKTGAPTDTQY
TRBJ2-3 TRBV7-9 GSSSGGDTQY
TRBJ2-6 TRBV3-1 ASCLAKGGDASGANVLT
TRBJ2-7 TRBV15 ATREFGTSSYEQY
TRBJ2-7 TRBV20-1 SARDPWGSGGNEQY
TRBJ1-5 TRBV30 AWSGLHRHPDRWQPQH
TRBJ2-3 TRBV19 ASSMSLAGGDTQY
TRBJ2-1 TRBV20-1 SARGRGGPIHNEQF
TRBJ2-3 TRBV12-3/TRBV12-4 ASSQGGSLDTQY
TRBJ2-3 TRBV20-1 SARETGTDTQY
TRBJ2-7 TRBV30 AWSKAGGPEQY
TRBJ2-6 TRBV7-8 ASSLENSGANVLT
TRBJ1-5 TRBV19 ASSGPKEPQH
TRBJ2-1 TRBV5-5 ASNLAQVNDQF
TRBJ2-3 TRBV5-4 ASSPAAVRLGDTQY
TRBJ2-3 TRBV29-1 SVEDPRALGDTQY
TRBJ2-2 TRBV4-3 ASSQDEGGDLNTGELF
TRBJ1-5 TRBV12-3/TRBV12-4 ASSLSGARGQPQH
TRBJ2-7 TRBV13 ASSPTLAVSYEQY
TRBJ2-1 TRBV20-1 STRDPPEQF
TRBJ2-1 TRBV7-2 ASSFSGGLANEQF
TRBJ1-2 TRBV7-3 ASSFSGTANYGYT